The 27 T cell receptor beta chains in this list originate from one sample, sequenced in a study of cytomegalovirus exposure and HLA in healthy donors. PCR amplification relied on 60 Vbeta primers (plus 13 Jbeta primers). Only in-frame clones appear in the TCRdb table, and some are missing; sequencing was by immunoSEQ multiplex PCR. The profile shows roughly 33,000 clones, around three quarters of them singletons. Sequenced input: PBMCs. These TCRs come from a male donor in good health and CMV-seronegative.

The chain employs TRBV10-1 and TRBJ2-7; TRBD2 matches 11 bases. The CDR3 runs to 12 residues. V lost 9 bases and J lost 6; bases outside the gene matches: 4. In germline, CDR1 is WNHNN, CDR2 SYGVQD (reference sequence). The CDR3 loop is CARLAGVSEQYF. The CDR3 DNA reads TGCGCCAGACTAGCGGGAGTATCCGAGCAGTACTTC.

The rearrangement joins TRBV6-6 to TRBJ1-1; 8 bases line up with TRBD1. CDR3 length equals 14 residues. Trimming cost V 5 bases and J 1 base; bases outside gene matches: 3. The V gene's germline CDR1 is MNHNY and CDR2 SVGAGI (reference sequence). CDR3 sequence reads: CASSTGQGNTEAFF. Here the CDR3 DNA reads TGTGCCAGCAGTACCGGACAGGGGAACACTGAAGCTTTCTTT.

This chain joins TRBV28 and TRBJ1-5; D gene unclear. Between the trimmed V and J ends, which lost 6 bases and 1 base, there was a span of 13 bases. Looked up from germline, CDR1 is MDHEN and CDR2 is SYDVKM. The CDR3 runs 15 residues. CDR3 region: CASSPRGKSNQPQHF. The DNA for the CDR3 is TGTGCCAGCAGCCCCCGGGGTAAGAGCAATCAGCCCCAGCATTTT.

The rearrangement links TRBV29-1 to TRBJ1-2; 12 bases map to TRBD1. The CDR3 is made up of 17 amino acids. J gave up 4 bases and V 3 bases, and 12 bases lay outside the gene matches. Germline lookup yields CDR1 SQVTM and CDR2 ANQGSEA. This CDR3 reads CSVDAGTGGLSGYGYTF. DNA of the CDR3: TGCAGCGTTGATGCCGGGACAGGGGGCCTCAGTGGCTATGGCTACACCTTC.

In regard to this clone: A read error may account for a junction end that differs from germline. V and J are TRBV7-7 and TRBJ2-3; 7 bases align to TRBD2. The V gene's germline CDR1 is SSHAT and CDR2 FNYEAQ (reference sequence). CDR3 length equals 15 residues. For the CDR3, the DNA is TGTGCTAGCAGCTTAGGCGGGGGTGGCACAGATACGCAGTATTTT. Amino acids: CASSLGGGGTDTQYF.

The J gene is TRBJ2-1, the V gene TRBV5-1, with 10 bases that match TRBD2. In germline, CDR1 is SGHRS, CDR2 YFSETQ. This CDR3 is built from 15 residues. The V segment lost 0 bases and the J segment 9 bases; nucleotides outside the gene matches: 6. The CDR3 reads CASSLVGLASAEQFF. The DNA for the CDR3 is TGCGCCAGCAGCTTGGTGGGACTAGCGTCCGCTGAGCAGTTCTTC.

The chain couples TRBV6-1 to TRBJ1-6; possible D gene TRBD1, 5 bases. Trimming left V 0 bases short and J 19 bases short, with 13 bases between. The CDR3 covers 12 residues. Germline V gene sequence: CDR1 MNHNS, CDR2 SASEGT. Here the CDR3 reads CASSEAQGAHHF. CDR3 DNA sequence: TGTGCCAGCAGTGAAGCGCAAGGGGCGCATCACTTT.

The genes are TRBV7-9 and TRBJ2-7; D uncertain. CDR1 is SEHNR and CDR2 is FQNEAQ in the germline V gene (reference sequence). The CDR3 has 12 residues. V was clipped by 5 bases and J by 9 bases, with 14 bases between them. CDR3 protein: CASSQELLGQYF. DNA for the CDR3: TGTGCCAGCAGCCAAGAACTACTCGGGCAGTACTTC.

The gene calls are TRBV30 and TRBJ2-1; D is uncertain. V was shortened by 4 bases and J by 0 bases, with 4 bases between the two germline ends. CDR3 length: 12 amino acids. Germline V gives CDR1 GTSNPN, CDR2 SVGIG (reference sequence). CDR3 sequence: CAWTSSYNEQFF. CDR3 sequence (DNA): TGTGCCTGGACTAGCTCCTACAATGAGCAGTTCTTC.

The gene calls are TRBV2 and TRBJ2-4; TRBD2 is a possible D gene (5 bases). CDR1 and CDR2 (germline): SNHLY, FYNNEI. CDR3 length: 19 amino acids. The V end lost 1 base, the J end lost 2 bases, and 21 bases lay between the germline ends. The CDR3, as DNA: TGTGCCAGCAGTGAAGGCAGTACGGGAATTCTAGCCCCCAAAAACATTCAGTACTTC. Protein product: CASSEGSTGILAPKNIQYF. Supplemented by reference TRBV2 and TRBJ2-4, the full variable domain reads EPEVTQTPSHQVTQMGQEVILRCVPISNHLYFYWYRQILGQKVEFLVSFYNNEISEKSEIFDDQFSVERPDGSNFTLKIRSTKLEDSAMYFCASSEGSTGILAPKNIQYFGAGTRLSVL.

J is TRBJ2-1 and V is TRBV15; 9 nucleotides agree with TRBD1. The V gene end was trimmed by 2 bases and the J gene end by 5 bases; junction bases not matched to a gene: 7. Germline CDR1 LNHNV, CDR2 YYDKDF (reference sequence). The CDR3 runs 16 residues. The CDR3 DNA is TGTGCCACCAGCAGAAATAACAGGGACAGGGACAATGAGCAGTTCTTC. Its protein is CATSRNNRDRDNEQFF.

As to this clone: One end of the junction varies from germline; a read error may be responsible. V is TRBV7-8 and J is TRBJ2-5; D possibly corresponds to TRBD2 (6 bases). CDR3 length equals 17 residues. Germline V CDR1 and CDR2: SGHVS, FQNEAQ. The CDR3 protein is CASSLAKPSAEGETQYF. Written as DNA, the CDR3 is TGTGCCAGCAGCCTAGCGAAACCTTCGGCGGAGGGGGAGACCCAGTACTTC. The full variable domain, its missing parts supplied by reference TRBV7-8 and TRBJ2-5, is GAGVSQSPRYKVAKRGQDVALRCDPISGHVSLFWYQQALGQGPEFLTYFQNEAQLDKSGLPSDRFFAERPEGSVSTLKIQRTQQEDSAVYLCASSLAKPSAEGETQYFGPGTRLLVL.

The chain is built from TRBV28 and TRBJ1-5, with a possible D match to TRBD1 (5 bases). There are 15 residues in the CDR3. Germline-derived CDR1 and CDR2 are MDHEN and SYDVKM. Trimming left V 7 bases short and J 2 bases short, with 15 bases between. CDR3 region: CASISQVGGNQPQHF. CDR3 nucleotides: TGTGCCAGCATATCACAGGTAGGGGGCAATCAGCCCCAGCATTTT.

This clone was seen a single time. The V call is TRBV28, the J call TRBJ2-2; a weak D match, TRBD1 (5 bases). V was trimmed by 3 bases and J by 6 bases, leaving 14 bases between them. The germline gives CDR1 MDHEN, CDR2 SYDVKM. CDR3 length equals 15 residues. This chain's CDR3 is CASSLLIRASGELFF. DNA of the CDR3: TGTGCCAGCAGTTTGTTAATCAGGGCCTCCGGGGAGCTGTTTTTT.

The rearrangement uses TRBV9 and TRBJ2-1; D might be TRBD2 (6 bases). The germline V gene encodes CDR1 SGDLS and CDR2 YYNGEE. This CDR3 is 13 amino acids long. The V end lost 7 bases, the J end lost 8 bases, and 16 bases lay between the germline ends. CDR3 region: CASGPSEVHEQFF. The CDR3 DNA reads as TGTGCCAGCGGGCCTAGCGAGGTTCATGAGCAGTTCTTC.

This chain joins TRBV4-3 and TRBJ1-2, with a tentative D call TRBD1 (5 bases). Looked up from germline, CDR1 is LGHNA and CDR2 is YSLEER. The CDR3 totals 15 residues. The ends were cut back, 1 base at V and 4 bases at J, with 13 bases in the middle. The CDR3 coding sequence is TGCGCCAGCAGCCAAGTCCCACAGGCGACCTATGGCTACACCTTC. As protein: CASSQVPQATYGYTF.

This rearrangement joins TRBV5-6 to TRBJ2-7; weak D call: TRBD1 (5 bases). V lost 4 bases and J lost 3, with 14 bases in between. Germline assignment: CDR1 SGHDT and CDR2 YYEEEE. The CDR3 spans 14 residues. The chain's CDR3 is CASSPQGNYYEQYF. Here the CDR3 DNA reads TGTGCCAGCAGCCCTCAGGGAAACTACTACGAGCAGTACTTC.

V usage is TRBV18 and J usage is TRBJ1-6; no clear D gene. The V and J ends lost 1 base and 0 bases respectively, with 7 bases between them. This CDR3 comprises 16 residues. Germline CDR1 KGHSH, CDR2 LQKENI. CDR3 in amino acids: CASSPRASSYNSPLHF. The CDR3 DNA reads TGTGCCAGCTCACCACGGGCGAGCTCCTATAATTCACCCCTCCACTTT.

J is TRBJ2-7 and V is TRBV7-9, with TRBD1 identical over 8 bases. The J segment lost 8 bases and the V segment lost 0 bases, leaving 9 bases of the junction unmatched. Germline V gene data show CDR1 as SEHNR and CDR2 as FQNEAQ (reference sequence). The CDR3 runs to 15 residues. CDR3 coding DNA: TGTGCCAGCAGCTTAGCGGTGGACAGGGAGGTTAAGCAGTACTTC. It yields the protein CASSLAVDREVKQYF.

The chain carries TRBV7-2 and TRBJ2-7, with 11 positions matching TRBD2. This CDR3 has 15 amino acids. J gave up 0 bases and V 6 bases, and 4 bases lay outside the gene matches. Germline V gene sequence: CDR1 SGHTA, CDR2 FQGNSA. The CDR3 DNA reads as TGTGCCAGCAGGGCTAGCGGGGGGAGCTCCTACGAGCAGTACTTC. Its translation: CASRASGGSSYEQYF.

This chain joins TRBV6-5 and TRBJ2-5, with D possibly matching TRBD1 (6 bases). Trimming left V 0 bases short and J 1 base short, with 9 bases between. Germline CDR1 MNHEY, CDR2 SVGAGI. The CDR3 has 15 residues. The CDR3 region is CASSYSTGSQETQYF. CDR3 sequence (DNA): TGTGCCAGCAGTTACTCCACAGGGAGCCAAGAGACCCAGTACTTC.

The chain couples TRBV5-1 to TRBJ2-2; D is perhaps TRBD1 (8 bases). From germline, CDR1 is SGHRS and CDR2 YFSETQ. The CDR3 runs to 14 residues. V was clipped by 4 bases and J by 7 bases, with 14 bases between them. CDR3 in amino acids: CASSPDREGGELFF. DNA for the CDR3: TGCGCCAGCAGCCCGGACAGGGAGGGCGGGGAGCTGTTTTTT.

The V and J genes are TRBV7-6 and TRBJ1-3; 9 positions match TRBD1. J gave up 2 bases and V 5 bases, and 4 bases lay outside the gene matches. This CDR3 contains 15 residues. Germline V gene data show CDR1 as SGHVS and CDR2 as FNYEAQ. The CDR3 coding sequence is TGTGCCAGCAGCAGAGGGGACAGGGCTGGAAACACCATATATTTT. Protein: CASSRGDRAGNTIYF.

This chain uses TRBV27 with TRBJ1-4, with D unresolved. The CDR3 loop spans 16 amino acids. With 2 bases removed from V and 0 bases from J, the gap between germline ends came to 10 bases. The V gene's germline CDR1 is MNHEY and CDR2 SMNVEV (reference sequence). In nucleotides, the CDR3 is TGTGCCAGCAGTTTACTTGTCCCAGCAACTAATGAAAAACTGTTTTTT. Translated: CASSLLVPATNEKLFF. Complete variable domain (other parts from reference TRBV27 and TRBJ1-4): EAQVTQNPRYLITVTGKKLTVTCSQNMNHEYMSWYRQDPGLGLRQIYYSMNVEVTDKGDVPEGYKVSRKEKRNFPLILESPSPNQTSLYFCASSLLVPATNEKLFFGSGTQLSVL.

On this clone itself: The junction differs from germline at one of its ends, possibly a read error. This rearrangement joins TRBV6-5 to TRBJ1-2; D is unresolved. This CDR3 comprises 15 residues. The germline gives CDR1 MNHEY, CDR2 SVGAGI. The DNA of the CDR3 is TGTGCCGGCAGTTCCCCTAACAGAGGGAACTATGGCTACACCTTC. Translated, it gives CAGSSPNRGNYGYTF.

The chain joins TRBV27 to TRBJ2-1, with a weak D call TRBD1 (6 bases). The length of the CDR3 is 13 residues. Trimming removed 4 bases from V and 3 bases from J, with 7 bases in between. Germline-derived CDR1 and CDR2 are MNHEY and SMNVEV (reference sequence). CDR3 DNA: TGTGCCAGCAGTTGGGACATCTACAATGAGCAGTTCTTC. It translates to CASSWDIYNEQFF.

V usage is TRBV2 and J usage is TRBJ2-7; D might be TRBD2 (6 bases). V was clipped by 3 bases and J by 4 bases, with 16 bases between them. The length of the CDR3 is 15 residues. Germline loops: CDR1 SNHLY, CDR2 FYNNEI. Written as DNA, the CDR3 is TGTGCCAGCAGTGACCCTAGCGCGAGACTATACGAGCAGTACTTC. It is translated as CASSDPSARLYEQYF.